The 18 T cell receptor beta chains in this list originate from one sample, sequenced in a study of T-cell memory formation after mild COVID-19. MiXCR was run by TCRdb on the 5' RACE reads, yielding one entry per CDR3 protein. The sample includes fewer than 600,000 distinct CDR3 sequences, roughly 22% of them seen just once. Sequenced input: PBMCs or a T cell subset sorted from them (not recorded which). The receptors were gathered from an adult woman who had mild COVID-19 (a few samples of this study predate the infection). Cell type and time point are not known.

In its sample, this clonotype was seen a few times. The rearrangement links TRBV6-5 to TRBJ2-7; TRBD2 is a possible D gene (6 bases). The CDR3 contains 15 residues. V lost 1 base and J lost 0, with 10 bases in between. Germline loops: CDR1 MNHEY, CDR2 SVGAGI. CDR3 protein: CASSYFMGGSYEQYF. In nucleotides, the CDR3 is TGTGCCAGCAGTTACTTCATGGGGGGCTCCTACGAGCAGTACTTC.

The V and J genes are TRBV5-1 and TRBJ2-7; D may match TRBD1 or TRBD2 (5 bases each). V was pared by 4 bases and J by 2 bases, with 22 bases between. CDR1 is SGHRS, CDR2 YFSETQ, per germline. There are 17 residues in the CDR3. CDR3 in DNA: TGCGCCAGCAGCAGGTTCCCCCGATTCGGGACCCCCTACGAGCAGTACTTC. Protein: CASSRFPRFGTPYEQYF. Using reference TRBV5-1 and TRBJ2-7 for the parts outside the CDR3, the full variable domain is KAGVTQTPRYLIKTRGQQVTLSCSPISGHRSVSWYQQTPGQGLQFLFEYFSETQRNKGNFPGRFSGRQFSNSRSEMNVSTLELGDSALYLCASSRFPRFGTPYEQYFGPGTRLTVT.

This clonotype was detected a few times. V usage is TRBV20-1 and J usage is TRBJ2-5; 11 positions agree with TRBD2. There are 16 residues in the CDR3. CDR1 and CDR2 (germline): DFQATT, SNEGSKA (reference sequence). CDR3 in amino acids: CSTRTSGSRLVETQYF. The DNA of the CDR3 is TGCAGCACTCGAACTAGCGGGAGTCGGTTGGTAGAGACCCAGTACTTC.

This clonotype showed up just a few times. This chain uses TRBV7-2 with TRBJ1-2, with TRBD1 as a possible D gene (6 bases). Germline V gene data show CDR1 as SGHTA and CDR2 as FQGNSA. Trimming pared 4 bases from V and 2 bases from J, leaving 11 bases between. This CDR3 has 14 residues. The CDR3 DNA reads as TGTGCCAGCAGCTCTATGGGGGGCAACTATGGCTACACCTTC. The encoded protein is CASSSMGGNYGYTF.

This clonotype was picked up a small number of times. V is TRBV12-3 or TRBV12-4 and J is TRBJ2-7, with 10 bases that match TRBD1. Trimming cost V 6 bases and J 0 bases; bases outside gene matches: 14. The CDR3 spans 18 residues. CDR3 DNA: TGTGCCAGCAGCCGAGGGAAGGGACAGGGGCCGTACTCCTACGAGCAGTACTTC. Amino acids: CASSRGKGQGPYSYEQYF.

There are many counts of this clonotype. The J gene is TRBJ2-7, the V gene TRBV6-5; 7 nucleotides match TRBD1. V lost 2 bases, J lost 2 bases, and 6 bases stayed unmatched. The CDR3 extends over 15 amino acids. Germline CDR1 is MNHEY and CDR2 is SVGAGI. CDR3 loop: CASSYKGARTYEQYF. CDR3 nucleotide sequence: TGTGCCAGCAGTTACAAGGGGGCAAGGACCTACGAGCAGTACTTC.

The rearrangement links TRBV7-8 to TRBJ2-7, with 10 bases aligning to TRBD2. Germline loops: CDR1 SGHVS, CDR2 FQNEAQ. V lost 6 bases to trimming and J lost 2 bases; unmatched junction nucleotides: 10. The CDR3 is made up of 16 amino acids. The CDR3: CASRGVGTSDAYEQYF. The CDR3 DNA reads TGTGCCAGCAGGGGAGTAGGGACTAGCGACGCCTACGAGCAGTACTTC.

The table lists this clonotype with a few counts. The V call is TRBV6-5, the J call TRBJ1-2; the match to TRBD1 covers 11 bases. V dropped 2 bases and J dropped 3; count of bases not matched to a gene: 11. Germline lookup yields CDR1 MNHEY and CDR2 SVGAGI. The CDR3 is 18 residues long. Here the CDR3 DNA reads TGTGCCAGCAGTTACGGGATACCGGGACAGGGGGGACACTATGGCTACACCTTC. Translation gives CASSYGIPGQGGHYGYTF.

The V call is TRBV4-1, the J call TRBJ2-5, with D hard to call. Trimming pared 3 bases from V and 1 base from J, leaving 12 bases between. Germline assignment: CDR1 MGHRA and CDR2 YSYEKL. This CDR3 region has 15 residues. The CDR3 spells CASSQIDTLQETQYF. Written as DNA, the CDR3 is TGCGCCAGCAGCCAGATCGACACCCTCCAAGAGACCCAGTACTTC.

This clonotype was counted only a few times. The chain links TRBV4-3 to TRBJ2-7, with 12 bases aligning to TRBD2. There are 17 residues in the CDR3. The junction had 7 bases not matched to a gene; V was cut back by 4 bases and J by 0 bases. Per germline, CDR1 LGHNA and CDR2 YSLEER. The CDR3 loop reads CASSRGLAGELSYEQYF. In DNA, the CDR3 is TGCGCCAGCAGCCGGGGACTAGCGGGCGAACTCTCCTACGAGCAGTACTTC.

This clonotype was seen more than once but under ten times. The chain has TRBV4-1 and TRBJ2-1, with D possibly TRBD2 on 5 matching bases. CDR3 length equals 15 residues. Germline values: CDR1 MGHRA, CDR2 YSYEKL. V was trimmed by 1 base and J by 9 bases, leaving 16 bases between them. CDR3 sequence: CASSQAPGLAREQFF. The CDR3 region has the DNA TGCGCCAGCAGCCAAGCGCCCGGGCTAGCACGTGAGCAGTTCTTC.

This rearrangement joins TRBV28 to TRBJ2-5; 10 positions match TRBD2. The V and J ends lost 7 bases and 2 bases, in that order; junction bases with no gene match: 7. This CDR3 is 15 amino acids long. In germline, CDR1 is MDHEN, CDR2 SYDVKM. This CDR3 reads CASTPSGGLQETQYF. As DNA, the CDR3 is TGTGCCAGCACCCCTAGCGGGGGTTTGCAAGAGACCCAGTACTTC.

The chain links TRBV2 to TRBJ2-3, with 8 positions matching TRBD2. Germline lookup yields CDR1 SNHLY and CDR2 FYNNEI. CDR3 length equals 14 residues. V was clipped by 6 bases and J by 6 bases; unmatched bases: 8. CDR3: CASRTSVSSDTQYF. The CDR3 bases are TGTGCCAGCAGGACTAGCGTGAGTTCGGATACGCAGTATTTT.

This chain uses TRBV12-3 or TRBV12-4 with TRBJ2-2; 7 bases are a match to TRBD2. V lost 4 bases to trimming and J lost 4 bases; unmatched junction nucleotides: 6. The CDR3 runs to 15 residues. The DNA of the CDR3 is TGTGCCAGCAGTTCCTGGGGCGGGAGCACCGGGGAGCTGTTTTTT. It specifies CASSSWGGSTGELFF.

The chain has TRBV7-9 and TRBJ1-2; TRBD1 is a possible D gene (5 bases). V was pared by 5 bases and J by 3 bases, with 22 bases between. CDR1 and CDR2 from the germline V gene are SEHNR and FQNEAQ (reference sequence). This CDR3 has 17 amino acids. Here the CDR3 DNA reads TGTGCCAGCAGCCGCACCGTAACAGGTCTTTTCGACTATGGCTACACCTTC. It encodes CASSRTVTGLFDYGYTF.

This clonotype was detected ten times or more. This sequence joins TRBV20-1 and TRBJ2-5, with TRBD2 matching 15 bases. Germline CDR1 is DFQATT and CDR2 is SNEGSKA (reference sequence). The CDR3 is 14 residues long. The trim removed 3 bases at V and 11 bases at J, leaving 7 bases unmatched. As DNA, the CDR3 is TGCAGTGCTAGCGTCCCCGGACTAGCGGGAGGGCAGTACTTC. Residues: CSASVPGLAGGQYF.

The table lists this clonotype with a few counts. This chain uses TRBV12-3 or TRBV12-4 with TRBJ2-3; 11 nucleotides agree with TRBD2. This CDR3 has 15 amino acids. J gave up 2 bases and V 7 bases, and 5 bases lay outside the gene matches. The CDR3 is CASTLAGGNTDTQYF. CDR3 DNA: TGTGCCAGCACGCTAGCGGGGGGTAACACAGATACGCAGTATTTT.

This clonotype was recorded a few times. The gene calls are TRBV27 and TRBJ1-6; 9 nucleotides line up with TRBD1. Germline-derived CDR1 and CDR2 are MNHEY and SMNVEV (reference sequence). Trimming took 8 bases from V and 9 from J; bases not matched to a gene: 14. The CDR3 length is 16 residues. DNA for the CDR3: TGTGCCAGCTCCCAGGGTTATGGGACAGGGAGTTCACCCCTCCACTTT. Amino acids: CASSQGYGTGSSPLHF.